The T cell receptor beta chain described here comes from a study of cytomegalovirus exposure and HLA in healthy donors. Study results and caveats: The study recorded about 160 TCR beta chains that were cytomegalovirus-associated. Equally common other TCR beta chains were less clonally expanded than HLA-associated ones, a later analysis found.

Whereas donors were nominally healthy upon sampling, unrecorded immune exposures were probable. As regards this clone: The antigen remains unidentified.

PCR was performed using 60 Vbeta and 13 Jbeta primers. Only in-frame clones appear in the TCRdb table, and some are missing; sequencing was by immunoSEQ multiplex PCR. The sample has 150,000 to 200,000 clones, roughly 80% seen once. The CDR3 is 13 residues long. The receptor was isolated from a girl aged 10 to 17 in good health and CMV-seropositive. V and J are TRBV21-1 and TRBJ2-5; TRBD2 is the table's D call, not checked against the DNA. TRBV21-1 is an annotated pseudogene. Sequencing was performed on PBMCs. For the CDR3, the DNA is TGTGCCAGCATCTTGTGGGCGGGGGAGACCCAGTACTTC. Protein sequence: CASILWAGETQYF.